These T cell receptor beta chains were read from a single sample in a study of early T cells in non-severe SARS-CoV-2 infection. TCRdb fed the 5' RACE reads into MiXCR, producing one record per CDR3 protein. The table has about 55,000 distinct CDR3 sequences, approximately 13% seen once. Sequenced material: whole blood, taken at baseline. The receptors stem from an adult who was a healthcare worker with PCR-confirmed SARS-CoV-2 infection or an uninfected control (not recorded which). Each CDR3 is given with its conserved first and last residue. Each record gives: J gene, D gene, V gene, CDR3 protein. A D gene is named only where the DNA matches it firmly.

j_call: TRBJ2-5
d_call: -
v_call: TRBV5-1
cdr3_aa: CASSRYRDFQETQYF

j_call: TRBJ1-6
d_call: -
v_call: TRBV30
cdr3_aa: CAWSVPGRDNSPLHF

j_call: TRBJ1-2
d_call: -
v_call: TRBV6-1
cdr3_aa: CASSEASGAGDYGYTF

j_call: TRBJ2-2
d_call: -
v_call: TRBV15
cdr3_aa: CATSQRQNTGELFF

j_call: TRBJ2-7
d_call: -
v_call: TRBV5-1
cdr3_aa: CASSWGVPTYEQYF

j_call: TRBJ2-7
d_call: -
v_call: TRBV5-1
cdr3_aa: CASKTTGTYEQYF

j_call: TRBJ2-5
d_call: TRBD2
v_call: TRBV7-2
cdr3_aa: CASSLGPPSGQETQYF

j_call: TRBJ2-7
d_call: -
v_call: TRBV2
cdr3_aa: CASKVGAHEQYF

j_call: TRBJ2-1
d_call: -
v_call: TRBV18
cdr3_aa: CASSPGAPSSYNEQFF

j_call: TRBJ1-2
d_call: TRBD1
v_call: TRBV7-9
cdr3_aa: CASSLDRGAYGYTF

j_call: TRBJ2-7
d_call: -
v_call: TRBV7-9
cdr3_aa: CASSLDRTLEYF

j_call: TRBJ2-2
d_call: -
v_call: TRBV10-3
cdr3_aa: CAISENTGELFF

j_call: TRBJ2-7
d_call: TRBD2
v_call: TRBV19
cdr3_aa: CASGSGSPYEQYF

j_call: TRBJ2-5
d_call: TRBD1
v_call: TRBV7-9
cdr3_aa: CASSLEPRGTGGETQYF

j_call: TRBJ2-5
d_call: TRBD2
v_call: TRBV25-1
cdr3_aa: CASSEQIGTSGSAGGQTQYF

j_call: TRBJ2-7
d_call: -
v_call: TRBV7-6
cdr3_aa: CASSVSYEQYF

j_call: TRBJ2-3
d_call: -
v_call: TRBV19
cdr3_aa: CASSPGTVRDTQYF

j_call: TRBJ2-5
d_call: TRBD2
v_call: TRBV28
cdr3_aa: CASSVTSGGQETQYF

j_call: TRBJ1-2
d_call: TRBD1
v_call: TRBV7-8
cdr3_aa: CASSLGGQGGGYTF

j_call: TRBJ2-7
d_call: TRBD2
v_call: TRBV5-1
cdr3_aa: CASSFAGVPSYEQYF

j_call: TRBJ1-4
d_call: TRBD1
v_call: TRBV5-1
cdr3_aa: CASSPGTGGKANEKLFF